This TCR beta chain was captured by sequencing in a study of blood T cell repertoires in COVID-19. Study details: Sites across the United States, Italy and Spain contributed samples from acute and convalescent COVID-19. PBMCs, B-cell-depleted T cells, or T cells were the source of the cDNA or gDNA that made up the material.

In the original processing: Reference gene primers were amplified, and this amplification served to estimate nucleated cell counts. The data were produced by immunoSEQ multiplex PCR, yet TCRdb's version contains in-frame clones alone and is incomplete. V, J and clone size are those of that table, while D and trimming were read from the DNA. The data show 60,000 or so clones, with approximately 90% seen just once and 9.5% to 13% held by the top ten. The CDR3 is made up of 17 amino acids. Trimming shortened V by 0 bases and J by 3 bases, and 16 bases separated the two germline ends. CDR1 and CDR2 (germline): SGHDT, YYEEEE.

The sample taken for sequencing was peripheral blood. The clonotype comes from a human donor with acute or convalescent COVID-19. The donor label of this sample is uncertain. The chain combines TRBV5-6 with TRBJ1-5; D remains ambiguous. CDR3 in DNA: TGTGCCAGCAGCTTGGGGAGGAAGCGGGGAGACAATCAGCCCCAGCATTTT. It yields the protein CASSLGRKRGDNQPQHF. The variable domain in full, completed from reference TRBV5-6 and TRBJ1-5, reads DAGVTQSPTHLIKTRGQQVTLRCSPKSGHDTVSWYQQALGQGPQFIFQYYEEEERQRGNFPDRFSGHQFPNYSSELNVNALLLGDSALYLCASSLGRKRGDNQPQHFGDGTRLSIL.